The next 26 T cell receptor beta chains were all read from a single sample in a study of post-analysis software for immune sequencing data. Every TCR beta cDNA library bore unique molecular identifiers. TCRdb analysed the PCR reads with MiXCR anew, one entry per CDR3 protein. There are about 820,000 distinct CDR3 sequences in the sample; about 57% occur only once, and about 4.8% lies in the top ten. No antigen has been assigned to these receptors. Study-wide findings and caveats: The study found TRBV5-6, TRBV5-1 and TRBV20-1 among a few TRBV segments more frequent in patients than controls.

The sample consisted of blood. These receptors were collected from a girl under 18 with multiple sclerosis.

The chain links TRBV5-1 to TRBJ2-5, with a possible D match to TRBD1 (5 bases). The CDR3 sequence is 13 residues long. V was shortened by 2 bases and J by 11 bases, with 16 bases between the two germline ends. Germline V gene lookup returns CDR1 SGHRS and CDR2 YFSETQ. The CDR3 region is CASSFQGTYGQYF. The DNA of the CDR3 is TGCGCCAGCAGCTTCCAGGGAACCTACGGGCAGTACTTC.

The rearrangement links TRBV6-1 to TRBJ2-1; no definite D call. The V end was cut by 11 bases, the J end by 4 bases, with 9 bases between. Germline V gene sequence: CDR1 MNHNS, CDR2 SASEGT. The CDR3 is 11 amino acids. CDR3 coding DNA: TGTGCCGGCACCGAGTACAATGAGCAGTTCTTC. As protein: CAGTEYNEQFF.

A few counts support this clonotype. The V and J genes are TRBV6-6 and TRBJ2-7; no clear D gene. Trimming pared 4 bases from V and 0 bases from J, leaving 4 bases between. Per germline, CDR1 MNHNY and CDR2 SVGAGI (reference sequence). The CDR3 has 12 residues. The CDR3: CASSWVSYEQYF. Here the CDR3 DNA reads TGTGCCAGCAGTTGGGTCTCCTACGAGCAGTACTTC.

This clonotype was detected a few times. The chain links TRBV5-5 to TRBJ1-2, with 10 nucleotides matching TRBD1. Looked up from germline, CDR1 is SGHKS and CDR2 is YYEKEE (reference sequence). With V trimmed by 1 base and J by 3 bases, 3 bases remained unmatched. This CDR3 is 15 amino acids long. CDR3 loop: CASSLTGQGDYGYTF. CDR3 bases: TGTGCCAGCAGCTTGACCGGACAGGGGGACTATGGCTACACCTTC.

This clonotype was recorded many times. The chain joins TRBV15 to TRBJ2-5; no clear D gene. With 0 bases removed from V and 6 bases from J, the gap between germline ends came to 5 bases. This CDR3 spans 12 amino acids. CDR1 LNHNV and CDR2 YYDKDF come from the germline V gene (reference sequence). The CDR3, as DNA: TGTGCCACCAGCAGAGATAGTAAGACCCAGTACTTC. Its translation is CATSRDSKTQYF.

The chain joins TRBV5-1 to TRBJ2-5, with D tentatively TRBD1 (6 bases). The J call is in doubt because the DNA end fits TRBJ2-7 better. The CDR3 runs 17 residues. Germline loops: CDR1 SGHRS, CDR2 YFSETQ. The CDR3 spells CASSLATRGRGTHEQYF. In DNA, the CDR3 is TGCGCCAGCAGCTTGGCCACTCGGGGCAGGGGCACCCACGAGCAGTACTTC.

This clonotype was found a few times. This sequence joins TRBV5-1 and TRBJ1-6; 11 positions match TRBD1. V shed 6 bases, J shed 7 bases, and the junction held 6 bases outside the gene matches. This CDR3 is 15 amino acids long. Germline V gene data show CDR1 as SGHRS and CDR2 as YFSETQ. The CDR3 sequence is CASNDGTGGNSPLHF. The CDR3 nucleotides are TGCGCCAGCAACGACGGGACAGGGGGGAATTCACCCCTCCACTTT.

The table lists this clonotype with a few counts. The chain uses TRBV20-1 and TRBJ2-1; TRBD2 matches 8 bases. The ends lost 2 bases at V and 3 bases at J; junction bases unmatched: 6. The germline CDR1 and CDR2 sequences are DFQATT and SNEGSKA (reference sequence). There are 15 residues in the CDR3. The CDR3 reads CSARRSGSNYNEQFF. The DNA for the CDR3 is TGCAGTGCTAGAAGAAGCGGGAGTAACTACAATGAGCAGTTCTTC.

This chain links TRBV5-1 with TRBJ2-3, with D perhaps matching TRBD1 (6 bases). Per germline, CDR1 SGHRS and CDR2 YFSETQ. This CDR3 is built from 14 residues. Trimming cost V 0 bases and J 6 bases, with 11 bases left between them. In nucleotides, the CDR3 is TGCGCCAGCAGCTTGGGGACAGCCCTTGATACGCAGTATTTT. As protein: CASSLGTALDTQYF.

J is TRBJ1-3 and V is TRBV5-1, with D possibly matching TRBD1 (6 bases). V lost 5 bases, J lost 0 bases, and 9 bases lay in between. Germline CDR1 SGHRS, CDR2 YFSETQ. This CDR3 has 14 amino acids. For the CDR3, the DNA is TGCGCCAGCAGGATGGACAGCTCTGGAAACACCATATATTTT. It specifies CASRMDSSGNTIYF. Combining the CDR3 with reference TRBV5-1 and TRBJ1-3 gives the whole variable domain KAGVTQTPRYLIKTRGQQVTLSCSPISGHRSVSWYQQTPGQGLQFLFEYFSETQRNKGNFPGRFSGRQFSNSRSEMNVSTLELGDSALYLCASRMDSSGNTIYFGEGSWLTVV.

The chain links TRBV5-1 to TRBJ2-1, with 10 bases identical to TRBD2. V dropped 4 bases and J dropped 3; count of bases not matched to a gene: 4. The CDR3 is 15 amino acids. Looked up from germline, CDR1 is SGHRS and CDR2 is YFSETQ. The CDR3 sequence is CASSRLAGFYNEQFF. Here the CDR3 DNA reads TGCGCCAGCAGCCGACTAGCGGGTTTCTACAATGAGCAGTTCTTC.

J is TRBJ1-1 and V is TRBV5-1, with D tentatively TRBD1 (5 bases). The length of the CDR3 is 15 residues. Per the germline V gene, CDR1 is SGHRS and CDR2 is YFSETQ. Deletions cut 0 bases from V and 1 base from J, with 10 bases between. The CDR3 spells CASSLAGFGNTEAFF. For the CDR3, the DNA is TGCGCCAGCAGCTTGGCAGGGTTTGGGAACACTGAAGCTTTCTTT. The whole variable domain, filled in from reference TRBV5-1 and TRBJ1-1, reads KAGVTQTPRYLIKTRGQQVTLSCSPISGHRSVSWYQQTPGQGLQFLFEYFSETQRNKGNFPGRFSGRQFSNSRSEMNVSTLELGDSALYLCASSLAGFGNTEAFFGQGTRLTVV.

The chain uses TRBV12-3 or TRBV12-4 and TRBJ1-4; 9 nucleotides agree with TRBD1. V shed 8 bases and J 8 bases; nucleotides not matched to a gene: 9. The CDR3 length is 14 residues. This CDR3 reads CASRVTGGEEKLFF. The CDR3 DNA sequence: TGTGCCAGCCGGGTGACAGGGGGAGAAGAAAAACTGTTTTTT.

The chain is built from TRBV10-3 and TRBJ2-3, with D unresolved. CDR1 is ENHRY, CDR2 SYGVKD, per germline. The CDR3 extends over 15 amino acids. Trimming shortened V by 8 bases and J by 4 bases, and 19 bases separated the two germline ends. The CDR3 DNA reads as TGTGCCATCTCGATTGATCTGCCCCCGGCAGATACGCAGTATTTT. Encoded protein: CAISIDLPPADTQYF.

CDR3 region: CASSQEGGTEAFF. The CDR3 bases are TGCGCCAGCAGCCAAGAGGGGGGCACTGAAGCTTTCTTT. V is TRBV4-1 and J is TRBJ1-1; TRBD1 is a possible D gene (5 bases). Trimming took off 0 bases at V and 4 bases at J, with 6 bases between the two ends. CDR1 and CDR2 from the germline V gene are MGHRA and YSYEKL. The CDR3 is made up of 13 amino acids.

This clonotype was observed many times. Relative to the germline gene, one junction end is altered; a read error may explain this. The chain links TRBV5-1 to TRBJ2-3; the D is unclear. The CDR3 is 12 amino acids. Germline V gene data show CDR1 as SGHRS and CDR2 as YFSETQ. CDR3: CASSLTADTQYF. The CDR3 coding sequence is TGTGCCAGCAGCTTAACAGCAGATACGCAGTATTTT.

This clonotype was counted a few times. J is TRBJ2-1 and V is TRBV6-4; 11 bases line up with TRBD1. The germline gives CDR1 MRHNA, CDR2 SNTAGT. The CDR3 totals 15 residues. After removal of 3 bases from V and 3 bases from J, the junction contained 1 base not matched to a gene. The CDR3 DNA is TGTGCCAGCAGTGAGGGGACAGGGGGCTACAATGAGCAGTTCTTC. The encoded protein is CASSEGTGGYNEQFF.

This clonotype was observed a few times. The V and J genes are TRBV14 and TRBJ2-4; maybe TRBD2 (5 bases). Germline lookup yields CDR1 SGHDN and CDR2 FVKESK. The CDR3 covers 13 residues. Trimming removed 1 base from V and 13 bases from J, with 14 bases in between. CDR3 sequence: CASSQAGVSGQYF. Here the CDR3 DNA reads TGTGCCAGCAGCCAAGCCGGGGTGTCTGGACAGTACTTC.

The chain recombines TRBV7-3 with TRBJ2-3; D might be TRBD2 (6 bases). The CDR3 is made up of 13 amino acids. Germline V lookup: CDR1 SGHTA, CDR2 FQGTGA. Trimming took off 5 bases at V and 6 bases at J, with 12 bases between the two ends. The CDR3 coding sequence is TGTGCCAGCAGCCCGGAGGGCCGGGATACGCAGTATTTT. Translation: CASSPEGRDTQYF.

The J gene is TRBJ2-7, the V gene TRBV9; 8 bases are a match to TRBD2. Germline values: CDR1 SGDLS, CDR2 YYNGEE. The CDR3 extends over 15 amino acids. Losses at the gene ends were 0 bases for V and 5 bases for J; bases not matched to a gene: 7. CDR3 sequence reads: CASSVEGTRCHEQYF. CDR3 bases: TGTGCCAGCAGCGTAGAGGGGACTAGGTGCCACGAGCAGTACTTC.

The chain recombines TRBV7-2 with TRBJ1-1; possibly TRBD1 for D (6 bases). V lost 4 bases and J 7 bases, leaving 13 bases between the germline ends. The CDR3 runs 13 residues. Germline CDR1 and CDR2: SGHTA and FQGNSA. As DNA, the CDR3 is TGTGCCAGCAGCTCGAAGGGGGGATTTGAAGCTTTCTTT. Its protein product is CASSSKGGFEAFF.

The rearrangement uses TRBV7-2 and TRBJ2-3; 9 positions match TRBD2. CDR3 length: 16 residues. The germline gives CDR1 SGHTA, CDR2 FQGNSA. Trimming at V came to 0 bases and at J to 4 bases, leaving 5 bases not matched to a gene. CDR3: CASSLAPAGGADTQYF. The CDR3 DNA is TGTGCCAGCAGCTTAGCGCCAGCGGGGGGCGCAGATACGCAGTATTTT.

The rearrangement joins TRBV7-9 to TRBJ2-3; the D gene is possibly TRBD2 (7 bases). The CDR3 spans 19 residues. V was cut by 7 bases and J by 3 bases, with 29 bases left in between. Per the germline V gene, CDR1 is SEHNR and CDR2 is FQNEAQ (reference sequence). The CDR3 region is CASIPWGGPVRGRTDTQYF. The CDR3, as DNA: TGTGCCAGCATCCCCTGGGGGGGGCCGGTACGAGGGAGAACAGATACGCAGTATTTT.

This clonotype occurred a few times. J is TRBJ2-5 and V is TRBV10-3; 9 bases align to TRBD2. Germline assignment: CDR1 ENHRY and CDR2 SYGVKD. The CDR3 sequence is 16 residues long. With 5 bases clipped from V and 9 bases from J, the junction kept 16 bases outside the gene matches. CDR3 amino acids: CAISSGGTREGAAQYF. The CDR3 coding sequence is TGTGCCATCAGTAGCGGGGGGACGCGAGAGGGAGCGGCCCAGTACTTC.

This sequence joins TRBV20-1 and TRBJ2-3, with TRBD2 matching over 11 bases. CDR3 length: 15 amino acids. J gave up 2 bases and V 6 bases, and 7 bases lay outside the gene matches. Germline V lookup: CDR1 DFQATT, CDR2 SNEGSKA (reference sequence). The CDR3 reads CSAPTSGGLTDTQYF. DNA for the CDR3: TGCAGTGCACCTACTAGCGGGGGCCTCACAGATACGCAGTATTTT.

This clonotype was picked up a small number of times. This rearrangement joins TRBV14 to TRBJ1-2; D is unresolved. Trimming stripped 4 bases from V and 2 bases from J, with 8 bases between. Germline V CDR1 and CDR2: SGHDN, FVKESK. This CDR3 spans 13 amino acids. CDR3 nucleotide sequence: TGTGCCAGCAGCCCCTTCCCAAACTATGGCTACACCTTC. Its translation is CASSPFPNYGYTF.